The T cell receptor (beta chain) under discussion was sequenced for a study of blood T cell repertoires in COVID-19. Overall study: The United States, Italy and Spain supplied acute and convalescent COVID-19 samples. PBMCs, B-cell-depleted T cells, or T cells provided the cDNA or gDNA that made up the material.

As handled by the study authors: Reference gene primer amplification yielded estimated nucleated cell counts. The data were produced by immunoSEQ multiplex PCR, yet TCRdb's version contains in-frame clones alone and is incomplete. V and J calls and clone size are those listed in that table; D and trimming were worked out from the DNA. The sample includes roughly 80,000 clones, over 70% of them seen just once. This clone has just one count. V was trimmed by 2 bases and J by 0 bases, leaving 10 bases between them. The CDR3 runs 15 residues. CDR1 and CDR2 (germline): MNHEY, SMNVEV (reference sequence). The source is an older man with acute or convalescent COVID-19. V usage is TRBV27 and J usage is TRBJ1-2; D perhaps matches TRBD1 (5 bases). Sequencing was carried out using peripheral blood. CDR3 sequence (DNA): TGTGCCAGCAGTTTACAGGGAGGTGCTAACTATGGCTACACCTTC. It encodes CASSLQGGANYGYTF.